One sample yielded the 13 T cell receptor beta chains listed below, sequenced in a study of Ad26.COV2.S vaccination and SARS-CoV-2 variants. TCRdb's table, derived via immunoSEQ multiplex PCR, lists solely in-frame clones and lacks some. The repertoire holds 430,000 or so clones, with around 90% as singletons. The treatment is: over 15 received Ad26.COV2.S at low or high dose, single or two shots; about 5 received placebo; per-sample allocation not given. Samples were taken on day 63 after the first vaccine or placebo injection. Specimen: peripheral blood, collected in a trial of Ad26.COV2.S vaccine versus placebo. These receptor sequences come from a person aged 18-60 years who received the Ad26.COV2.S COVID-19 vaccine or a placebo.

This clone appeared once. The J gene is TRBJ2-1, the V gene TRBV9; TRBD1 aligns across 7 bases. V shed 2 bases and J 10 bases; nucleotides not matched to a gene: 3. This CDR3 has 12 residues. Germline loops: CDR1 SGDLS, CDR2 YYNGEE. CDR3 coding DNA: TGTGCCAGCAGCGTGTTAGGGGGCGAGCAGTTCTTC. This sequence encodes CASSVLGGEQFF.

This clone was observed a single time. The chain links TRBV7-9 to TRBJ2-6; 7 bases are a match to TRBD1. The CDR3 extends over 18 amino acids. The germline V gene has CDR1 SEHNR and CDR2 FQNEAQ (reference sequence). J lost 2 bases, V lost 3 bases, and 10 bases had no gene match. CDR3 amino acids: CASSFRQGRFAGANVLTF. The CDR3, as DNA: TGTGCCAGCAGCTTCCGACAGGGCCGGTTTGCTGGGGCCAACGTCCTGACTTTC.

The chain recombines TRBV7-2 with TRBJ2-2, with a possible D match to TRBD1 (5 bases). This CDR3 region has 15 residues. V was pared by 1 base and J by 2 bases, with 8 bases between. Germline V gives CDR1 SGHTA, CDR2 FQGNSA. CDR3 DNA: TGTGCCAGCAGCTTAGTAGGGGTAAACACCGGGGAGCTGTTTTTT. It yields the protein CASSLVGVNTGELFF.

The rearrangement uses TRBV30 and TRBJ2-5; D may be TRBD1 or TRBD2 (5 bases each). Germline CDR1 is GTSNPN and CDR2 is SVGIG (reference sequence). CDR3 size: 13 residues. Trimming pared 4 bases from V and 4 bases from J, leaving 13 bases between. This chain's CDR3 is CAWNAERGETQYF. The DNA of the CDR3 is TGTGCCTGGAACGCGGAGAGGGGAGAGACCCAGTACTTC. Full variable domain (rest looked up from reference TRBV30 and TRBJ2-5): SQTIHQWPATLVQPVGSPLSLECTVEGTSNPNLYWYRQAAGRGLQLLFYSVGIGQISSEVPQNLSASRPQDRQFILSSKKLLLSDSGFYLCAWNAERGETQYFGPGTRLLVL.

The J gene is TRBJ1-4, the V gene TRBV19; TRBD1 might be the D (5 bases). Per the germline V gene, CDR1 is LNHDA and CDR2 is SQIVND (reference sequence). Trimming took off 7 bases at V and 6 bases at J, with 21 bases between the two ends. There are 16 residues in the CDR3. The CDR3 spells CASTPLTGERDEKLFF. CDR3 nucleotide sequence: TGTGCCAGTACCCCCCTGACGGGGGAGAGAGATGAAAAACTGTTTTTT. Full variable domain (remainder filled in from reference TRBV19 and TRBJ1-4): DGGITQSPKYLFRKEGQNVTLSCEQNLNHDAMYWYRQDPGQGLRLIYYSQIVNDFQKGDIAEGYSVSREKKESFPLTVTSAQKNPTAFYLCASTPLTGERDEKLFFGSGTQLSVL.

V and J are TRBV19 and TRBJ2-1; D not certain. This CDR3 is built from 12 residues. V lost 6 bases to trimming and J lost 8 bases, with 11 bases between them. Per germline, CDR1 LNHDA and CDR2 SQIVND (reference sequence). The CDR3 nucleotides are TGTGCCAGTAGCATCATGGTGGATGAGCAGTTCTTC. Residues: CASSIMVDEQFF.

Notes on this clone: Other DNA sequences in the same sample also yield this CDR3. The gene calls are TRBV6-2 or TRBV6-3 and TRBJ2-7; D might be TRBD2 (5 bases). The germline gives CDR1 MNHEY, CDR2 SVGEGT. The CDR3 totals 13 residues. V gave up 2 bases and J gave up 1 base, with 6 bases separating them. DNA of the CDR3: TGTGCCAGCAGTTACGGCGGGTCCTACGAGCAGTACTTC. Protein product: CASSYGGSYEQYF.

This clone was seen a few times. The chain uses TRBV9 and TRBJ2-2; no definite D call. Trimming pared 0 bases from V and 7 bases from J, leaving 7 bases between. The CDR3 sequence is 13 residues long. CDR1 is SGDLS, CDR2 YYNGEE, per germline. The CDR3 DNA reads TGTGCCAGCAGCGTAGGGCTATACGGGGAGCTGTTTTTT. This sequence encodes CASSVGLYGELFF.

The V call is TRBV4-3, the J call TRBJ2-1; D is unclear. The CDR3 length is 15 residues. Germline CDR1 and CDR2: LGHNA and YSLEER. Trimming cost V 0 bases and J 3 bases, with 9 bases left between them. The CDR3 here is CASSQDRKGYNEQFF. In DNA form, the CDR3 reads TGCGCCAGCAGCCAAGATCGCAAGGGCTACAATGAGCAGTTCTTC.

The CDR3 sequence: CASSFILAGGRTQYF. In nucleotides, the CDR3 is TGTGCCAGCAGCTTCATACTAGCGGGAGGAAGGACGCAGTATTTT. This chain links TRBV7-8 with TRBJ2-3; the match to TRBD2 covers 12 bases. Losses at the gene ends were 3 bases for V and 9 bases for J; bases not matched to a gene: 7. This CDR3 has 15 amino acids. CDR1 and CDR2 from the germline V gene are SGHVS and FQNEAQ.

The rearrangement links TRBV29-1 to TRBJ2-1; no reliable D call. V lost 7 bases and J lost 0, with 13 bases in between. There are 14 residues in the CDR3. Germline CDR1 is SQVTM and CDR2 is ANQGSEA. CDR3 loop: CSASLGDSYNEQFF. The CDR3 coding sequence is TGCAGCGCTAGTCTTGGTGACTCCTACAATGAGCAGTTCTTC.

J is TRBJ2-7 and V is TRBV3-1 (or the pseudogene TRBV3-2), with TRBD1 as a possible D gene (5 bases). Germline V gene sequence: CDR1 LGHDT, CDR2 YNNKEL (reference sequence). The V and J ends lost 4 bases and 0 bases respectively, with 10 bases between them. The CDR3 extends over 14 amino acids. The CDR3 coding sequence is TGTGCCAGCAGCCCCCGACAGACCTCCTACGAGCAGTACTTC. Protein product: CASSPRQTSYEQYF.

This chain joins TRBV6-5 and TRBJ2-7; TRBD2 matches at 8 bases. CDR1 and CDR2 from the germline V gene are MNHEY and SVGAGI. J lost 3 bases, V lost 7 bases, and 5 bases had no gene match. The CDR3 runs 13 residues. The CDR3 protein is CASNVAGSYEQYF. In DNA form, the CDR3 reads TGTGCCAGCAACGTAGCGGGGAGCTACGAGCAGTACTTC.